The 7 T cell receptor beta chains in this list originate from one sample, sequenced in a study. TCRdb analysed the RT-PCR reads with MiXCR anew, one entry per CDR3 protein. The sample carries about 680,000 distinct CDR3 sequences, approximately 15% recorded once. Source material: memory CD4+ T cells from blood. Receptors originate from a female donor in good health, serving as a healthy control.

The CDR3 DNA sequence: TGTGCCAGCAGTTATATGGGACCCCAGTACAATGAGCAGTTCTTC. It translates to CASSYMGPQYNEQFF. J is TRBJ2-1 and V is TRBV6-2 or TRBV6-3; tentatively, D is TRBD1 or TRBD2 (5 bases each). Germline CDR1 MNHEY, CDR2 SVGEGT. V shed 3 bases and J shed 4 bases, with 13 bases lying between them. CDR3 length: 15 residues.

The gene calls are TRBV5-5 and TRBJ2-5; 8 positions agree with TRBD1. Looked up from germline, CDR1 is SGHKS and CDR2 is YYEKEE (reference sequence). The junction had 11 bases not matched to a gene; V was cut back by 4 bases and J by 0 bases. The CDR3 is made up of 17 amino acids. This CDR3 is CASSQRGPGGYQETQYF. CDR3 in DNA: TGTGCCAGCAGCCAAAGGGGGCCAGGGGGCTACCAAGAGACCCAGTACTTC.

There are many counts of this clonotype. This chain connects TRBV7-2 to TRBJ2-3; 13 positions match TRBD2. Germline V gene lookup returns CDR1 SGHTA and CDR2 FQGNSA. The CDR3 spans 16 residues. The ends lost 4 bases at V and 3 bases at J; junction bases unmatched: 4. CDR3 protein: CASSWTSGGRTDTQYF. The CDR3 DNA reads TGTGCCAGCAGCTGGACTAGCGGGGGACGTACAGATACGCAGTATTTT.

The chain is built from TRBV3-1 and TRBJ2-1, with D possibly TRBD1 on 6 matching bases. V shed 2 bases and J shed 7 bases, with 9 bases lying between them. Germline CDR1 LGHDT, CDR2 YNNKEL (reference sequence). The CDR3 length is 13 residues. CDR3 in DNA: TGTGCCAGCAGCCAAAACAGGGTAAATGAGCAGTTCTTC. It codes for CASSQNRVNEQFF.

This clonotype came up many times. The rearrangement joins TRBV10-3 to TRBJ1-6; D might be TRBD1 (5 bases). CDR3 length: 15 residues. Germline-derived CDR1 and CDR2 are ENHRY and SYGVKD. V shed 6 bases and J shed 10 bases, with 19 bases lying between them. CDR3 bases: TGTGCCATCAGCGGGACCGGGACGGGTAAATCACCCCTCCACTTT. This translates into CAISGTGTGKSPLHF.

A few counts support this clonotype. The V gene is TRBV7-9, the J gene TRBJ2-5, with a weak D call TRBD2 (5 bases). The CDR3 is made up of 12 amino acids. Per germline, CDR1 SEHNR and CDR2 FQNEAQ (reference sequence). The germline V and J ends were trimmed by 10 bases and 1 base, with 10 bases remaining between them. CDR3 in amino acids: CATAGSQETQYF. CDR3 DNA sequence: TGTGCCACGGCTGGGAGCCAAGAGACCCAGTACTTC.

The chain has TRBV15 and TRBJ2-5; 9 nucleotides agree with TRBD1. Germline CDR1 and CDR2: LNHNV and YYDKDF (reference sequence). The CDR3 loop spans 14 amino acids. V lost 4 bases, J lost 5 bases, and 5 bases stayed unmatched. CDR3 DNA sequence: TGTGCCACCAGCACCCGACAGGGGGTTGAGACCCAGTACTTC. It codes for CATSTRQGVETQYF.